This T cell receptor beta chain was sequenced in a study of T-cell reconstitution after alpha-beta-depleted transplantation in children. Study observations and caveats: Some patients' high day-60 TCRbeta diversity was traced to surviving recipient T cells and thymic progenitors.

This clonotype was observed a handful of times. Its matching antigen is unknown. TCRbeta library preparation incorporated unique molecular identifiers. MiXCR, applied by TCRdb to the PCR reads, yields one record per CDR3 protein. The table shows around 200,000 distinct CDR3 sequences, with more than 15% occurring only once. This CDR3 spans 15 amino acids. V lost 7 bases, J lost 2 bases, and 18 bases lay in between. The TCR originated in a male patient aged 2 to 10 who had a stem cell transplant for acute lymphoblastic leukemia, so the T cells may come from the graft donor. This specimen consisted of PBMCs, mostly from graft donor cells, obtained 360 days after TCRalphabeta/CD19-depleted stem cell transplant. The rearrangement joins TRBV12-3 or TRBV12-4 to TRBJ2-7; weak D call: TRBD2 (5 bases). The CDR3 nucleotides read TGTGCCAGCAATGCGGGCAGGCCCATGACCTACGAGCAGTACTTC. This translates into CASNAGRPMTYEQYF.